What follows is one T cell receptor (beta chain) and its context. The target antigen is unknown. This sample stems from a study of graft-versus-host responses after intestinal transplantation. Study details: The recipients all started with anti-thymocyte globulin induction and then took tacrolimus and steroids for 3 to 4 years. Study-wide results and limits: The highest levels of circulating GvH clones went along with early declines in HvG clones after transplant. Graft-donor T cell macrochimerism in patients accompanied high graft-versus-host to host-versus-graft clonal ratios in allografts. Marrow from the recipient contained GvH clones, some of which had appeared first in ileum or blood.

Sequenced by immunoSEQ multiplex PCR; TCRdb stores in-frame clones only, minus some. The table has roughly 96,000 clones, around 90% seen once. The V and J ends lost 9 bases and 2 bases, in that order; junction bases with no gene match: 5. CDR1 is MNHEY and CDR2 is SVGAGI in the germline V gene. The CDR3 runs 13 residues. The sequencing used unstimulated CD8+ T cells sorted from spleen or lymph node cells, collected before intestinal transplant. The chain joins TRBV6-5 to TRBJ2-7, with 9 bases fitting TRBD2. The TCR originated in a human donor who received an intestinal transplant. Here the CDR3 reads CASSGSYAYEQYF. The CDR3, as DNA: TGTGCCAGTAGCGGGAGCTATGCCTACGAGCAGTACTTC.